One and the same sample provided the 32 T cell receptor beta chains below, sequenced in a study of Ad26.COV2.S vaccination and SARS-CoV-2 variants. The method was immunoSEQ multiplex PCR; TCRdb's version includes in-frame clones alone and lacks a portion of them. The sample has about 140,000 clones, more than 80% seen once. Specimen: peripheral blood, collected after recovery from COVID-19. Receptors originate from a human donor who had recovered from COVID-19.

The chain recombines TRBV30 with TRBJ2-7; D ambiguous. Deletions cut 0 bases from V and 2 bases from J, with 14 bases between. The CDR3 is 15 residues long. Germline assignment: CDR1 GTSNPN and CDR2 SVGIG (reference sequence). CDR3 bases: TGTGCCTGGAGTGTAGGTGGGCTTTACGCCTACGAGCAGTACTTC. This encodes CAWSVGGLYAYEQYF.

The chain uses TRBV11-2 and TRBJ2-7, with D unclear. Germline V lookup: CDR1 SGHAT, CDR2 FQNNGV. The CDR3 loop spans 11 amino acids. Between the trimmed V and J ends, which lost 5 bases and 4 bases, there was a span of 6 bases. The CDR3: CASSSRYEQYF. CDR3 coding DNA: TGTGCCAGCAGCAGTAGGTACGAGCAGTACTTC. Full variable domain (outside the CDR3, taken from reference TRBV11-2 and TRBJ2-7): EAGVAQSPRYKIIEKRQSVAFWCNPISGHATLYWYQQILGQGPKLLIQFQNNGVVDDSQLPKDRFSAERLKGVDSTLKIQPAKLEDSAVYLCASSSRYEQYFGPGTRLTVT.

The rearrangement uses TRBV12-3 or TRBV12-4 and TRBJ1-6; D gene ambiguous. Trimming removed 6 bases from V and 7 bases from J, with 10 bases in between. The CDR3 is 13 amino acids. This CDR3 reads CASSVGWNSPLHF. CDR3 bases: TGTGCCAGCAGCGTGGGGTGGAATTCACCCCTCCACTTT.

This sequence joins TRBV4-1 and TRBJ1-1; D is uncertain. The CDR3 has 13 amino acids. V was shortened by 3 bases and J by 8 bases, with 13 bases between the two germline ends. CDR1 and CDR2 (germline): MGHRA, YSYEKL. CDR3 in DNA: TGCGCCAGCAGCCAGATCCCCGGCCAGGAAGCTTTCTTT. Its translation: CASSQIPGQEAFF.

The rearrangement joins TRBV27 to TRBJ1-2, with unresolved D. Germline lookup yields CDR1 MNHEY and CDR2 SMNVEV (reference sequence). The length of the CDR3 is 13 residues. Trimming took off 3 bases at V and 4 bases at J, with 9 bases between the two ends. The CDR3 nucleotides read TGTGCCAGCAGTTTCCTCGACGGCTATGGCTACACCTTC. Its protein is CASSFLDGYGYTF.

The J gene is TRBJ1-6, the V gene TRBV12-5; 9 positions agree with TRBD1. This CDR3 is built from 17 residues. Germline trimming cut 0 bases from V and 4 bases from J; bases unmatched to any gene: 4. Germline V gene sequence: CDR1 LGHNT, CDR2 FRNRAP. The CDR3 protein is CASGLVSQGAYNSPLHF. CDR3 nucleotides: TGTGCTAGTGGTTTGGTATCACAGGGGGCTTATAATTCACCCCTCCACTTT.

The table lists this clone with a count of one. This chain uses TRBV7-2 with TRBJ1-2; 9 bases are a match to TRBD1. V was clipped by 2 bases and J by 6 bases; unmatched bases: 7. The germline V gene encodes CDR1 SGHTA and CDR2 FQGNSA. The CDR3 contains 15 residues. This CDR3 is CASSLLLTGGDGYTF. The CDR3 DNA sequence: TGTGCCAGCAGCTTACTTCTCACAGGGGGCGATGGCTACACCTTC.

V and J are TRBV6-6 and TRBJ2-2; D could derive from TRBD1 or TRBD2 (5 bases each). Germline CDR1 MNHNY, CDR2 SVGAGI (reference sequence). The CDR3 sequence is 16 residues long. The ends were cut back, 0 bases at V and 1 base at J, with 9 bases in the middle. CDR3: CASSYSRGVNTGELFF. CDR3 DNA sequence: TGTGCCAGCAGTTACTCTCGGGGCGTGAACACCGGGGAGCTGTTTTTT.

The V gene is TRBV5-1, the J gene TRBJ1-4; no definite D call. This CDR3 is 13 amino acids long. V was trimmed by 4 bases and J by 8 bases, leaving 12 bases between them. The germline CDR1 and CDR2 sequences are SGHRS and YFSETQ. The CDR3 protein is CASSPGRGEKLFF. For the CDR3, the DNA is TGCGCCAGCAGCCCCGGACGGGGAGAAAAACTGTTTTTT. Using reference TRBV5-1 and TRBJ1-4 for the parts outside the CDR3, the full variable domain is KAGVTQTPRYLIKTRGQQVTLSCSPISGHRSVSWYQQTPGQGLQFLFEYFSETQRNKGNFPGRFSGRQFSNSRSEMNVSTLELGDSALYLCASSPGRGEKLFFGSGTQLSVL.

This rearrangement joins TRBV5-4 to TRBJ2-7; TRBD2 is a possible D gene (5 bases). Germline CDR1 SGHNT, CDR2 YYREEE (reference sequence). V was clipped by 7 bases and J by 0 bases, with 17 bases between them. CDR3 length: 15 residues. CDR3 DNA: TGTGCCAGCGGTCCAGAGGGCGGACTCTCCTACGAGCAGTACTTC. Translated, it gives CASGPEGGLSYEQYF.

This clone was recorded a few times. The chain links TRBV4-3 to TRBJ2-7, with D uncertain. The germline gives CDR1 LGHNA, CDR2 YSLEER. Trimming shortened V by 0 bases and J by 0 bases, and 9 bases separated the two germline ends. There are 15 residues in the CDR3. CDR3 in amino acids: CASSQDQKSSYEQYF. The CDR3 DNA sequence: TGCGCCAGCAGCCAAGATCAGAAGAGCTCCTACGAGCAGTACTTC.

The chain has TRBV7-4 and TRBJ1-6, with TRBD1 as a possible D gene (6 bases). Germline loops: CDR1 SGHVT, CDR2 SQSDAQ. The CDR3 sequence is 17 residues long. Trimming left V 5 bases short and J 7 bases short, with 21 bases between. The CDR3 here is CASSQSLDRRINSPLHF. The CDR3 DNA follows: TGTGCCAGCAGCCAAAGCTTAGACAGGAGAATCAATTCACCCCTCCACTTT.

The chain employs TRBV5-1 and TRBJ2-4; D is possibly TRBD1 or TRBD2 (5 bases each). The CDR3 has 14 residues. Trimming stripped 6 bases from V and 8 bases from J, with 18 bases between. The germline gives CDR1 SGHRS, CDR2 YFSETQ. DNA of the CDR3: TGCGCCAGCAAACATCGGGGCCTGGAGGACATTCAGTACTTC. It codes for CASKHRGLEDIQYF.

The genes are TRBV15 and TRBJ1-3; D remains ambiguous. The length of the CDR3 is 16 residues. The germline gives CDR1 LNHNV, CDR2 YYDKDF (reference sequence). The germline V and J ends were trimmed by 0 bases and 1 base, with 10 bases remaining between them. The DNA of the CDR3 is TGTGCCACCAGCAGAGATCCGAATTTGTCTGGAAACACCATATATTTT. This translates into CATSRDPNLSGNTIYF.

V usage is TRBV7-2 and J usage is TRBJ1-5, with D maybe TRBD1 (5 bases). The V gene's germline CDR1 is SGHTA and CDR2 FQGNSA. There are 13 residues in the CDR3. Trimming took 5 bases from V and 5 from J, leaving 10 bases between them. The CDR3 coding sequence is TGTGCCAGCAGCCAAGAGGGGTATCAGCCCCAGCATTTT. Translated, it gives CASSQEGYQPQHF.

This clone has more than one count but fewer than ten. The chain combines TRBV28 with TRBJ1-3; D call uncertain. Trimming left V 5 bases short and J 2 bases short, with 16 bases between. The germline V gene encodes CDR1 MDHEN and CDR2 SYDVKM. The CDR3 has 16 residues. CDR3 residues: CASSPWVAGPGNTIYF. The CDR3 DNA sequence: TGTGCCAGCAGTCCGTGGGTGGCCGGACCTGGAAACACCATATATTTT.

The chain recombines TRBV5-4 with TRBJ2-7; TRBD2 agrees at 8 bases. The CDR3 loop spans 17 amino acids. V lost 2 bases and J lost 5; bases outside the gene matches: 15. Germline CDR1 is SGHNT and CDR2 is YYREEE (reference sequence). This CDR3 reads CASSLSVTRGGRDEQYF. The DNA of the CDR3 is TGTGCCAGCAGCTTATCAGTAACACGGGGGGGCAGGGACGAGCAGTACTTC.

CDR3 coding DNA: TGTGCCTGGAGTACCCCCGTCTTTCCCGGGGGGGCTGAAGCTTTCTTT. Translating it yields CAWSTPVFPGGAEAFF. The chain is built from TRBV30 and TRBJ1-1, with D possibly TRBD1 on 5 matching bases. The CDR3 is 16 residues long. The ends were cut back, 2 bases at V and 6 bases at J, with 22 bases in the middle. Germline V gives CDR1 GTSNPN, CDR2 SVGIG (reference sequence).

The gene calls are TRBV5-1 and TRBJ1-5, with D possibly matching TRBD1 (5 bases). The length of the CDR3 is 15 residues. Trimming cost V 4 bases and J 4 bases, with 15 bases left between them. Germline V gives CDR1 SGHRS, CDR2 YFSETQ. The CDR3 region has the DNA TGCGCCAGCAGCCTGGGGGACCTTCCTAATCAGCCCCAGCATTTT. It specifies CASSLGDLPNQPQHF.

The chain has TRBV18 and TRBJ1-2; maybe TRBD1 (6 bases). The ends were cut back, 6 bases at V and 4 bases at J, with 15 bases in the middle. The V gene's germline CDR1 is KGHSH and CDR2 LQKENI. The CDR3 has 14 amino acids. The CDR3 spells CASSQGTGSYGYTF. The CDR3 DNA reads TGTGCCAGCTCCCAAGGAACAGGGAGCTATGGCTACACCTTC.

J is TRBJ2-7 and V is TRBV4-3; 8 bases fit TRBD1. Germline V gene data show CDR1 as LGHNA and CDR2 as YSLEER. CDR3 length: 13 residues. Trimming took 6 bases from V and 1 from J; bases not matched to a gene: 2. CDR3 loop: CASSNRGSYEQYF. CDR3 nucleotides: TGCGCCAGCAGTAACAGGGGGTCCTACGAGCAGTACTTC.

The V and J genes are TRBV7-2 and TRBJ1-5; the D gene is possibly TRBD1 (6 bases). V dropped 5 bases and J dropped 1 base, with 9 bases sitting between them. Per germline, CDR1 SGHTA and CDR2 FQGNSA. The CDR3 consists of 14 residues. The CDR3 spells CASSQGNSNQPQHF. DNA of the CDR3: TGTGCCAGCAGCCAGGGGAACAGCAATCAGCCCCAGCATTTT.

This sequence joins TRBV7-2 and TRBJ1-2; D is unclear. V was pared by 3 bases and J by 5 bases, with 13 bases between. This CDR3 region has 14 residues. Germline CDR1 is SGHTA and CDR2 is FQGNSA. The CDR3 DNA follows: TGTGCCAGCAGCTTTCGCCTAGACTCTTATGGCTACACCTTC. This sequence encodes CASSFRLDSYGYTF.

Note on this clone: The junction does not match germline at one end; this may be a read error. In DNA, the CDR3 is TGTGCCAGCAGTCCCCCCCCCGGGACAGGTTTT. Translated, it gives CASSPPPGTGF. The V and J genes are TRBV28 and TRBJ2-3, with 8 bases that match TRBD1. This CDR3 comprises 11 residues. Germline CDR1 MDHEN, CDR2 SYDVKM. Complete variable domain (other parts from reference TRBV28 and TRBJ2-3): DVKVTQSSRYLVKRTGEKVFLECVQDMDHENMFWYRQDPGLGLRLIYFSYDVKMKEKGDIPEGYSVSREKKERFSLILESASTNQTSMYLCASSPPPGTGFGPGTRLTVL.

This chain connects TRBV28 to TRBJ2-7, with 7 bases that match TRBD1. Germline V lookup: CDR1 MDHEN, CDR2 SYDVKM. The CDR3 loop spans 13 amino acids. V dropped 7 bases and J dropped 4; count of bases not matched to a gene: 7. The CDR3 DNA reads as TGTGCCAGCACCCGACAGGGTTGGTACGAGCAGTACTTC. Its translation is CASTRQGWYEQYF. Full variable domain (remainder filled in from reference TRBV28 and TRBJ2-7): DVKVTQSSRYLVKRTGEKVFLECVQDMDHENMFWYRQDPGLGLRLIYFSYDVKMKEKGDIPEGYSVSREKKERFSLILESASTNQTSMYLCASTRQGWYEQYFGPGTRLTVT.

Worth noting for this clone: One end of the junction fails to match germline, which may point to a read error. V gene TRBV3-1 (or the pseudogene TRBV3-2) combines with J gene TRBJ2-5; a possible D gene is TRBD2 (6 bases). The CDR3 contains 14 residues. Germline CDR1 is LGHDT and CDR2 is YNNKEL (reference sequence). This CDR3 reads CASSYGGVQKTQYF. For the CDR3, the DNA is TGTGCCAGCAGCTACGGCGGGGTCCAAAAGACCCAGTACTTC.

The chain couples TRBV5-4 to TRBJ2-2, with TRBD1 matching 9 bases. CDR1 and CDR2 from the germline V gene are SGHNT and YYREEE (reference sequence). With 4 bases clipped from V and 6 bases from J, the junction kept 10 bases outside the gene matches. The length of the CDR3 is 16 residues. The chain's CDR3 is CASSPTGGLGSGELFF. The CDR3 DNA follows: TGTGCCAGCAGCCCGACAGGGGGGCTCGGGTCCGGGGAGCTGTTTTTT.

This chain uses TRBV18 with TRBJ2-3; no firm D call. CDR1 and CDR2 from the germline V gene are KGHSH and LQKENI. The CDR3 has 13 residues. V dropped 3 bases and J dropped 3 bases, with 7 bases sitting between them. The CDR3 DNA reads TGTGCCAGCTCACCCCGACGGACAGATACGCAGTATTTT. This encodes CASSPRRTDTQYF.

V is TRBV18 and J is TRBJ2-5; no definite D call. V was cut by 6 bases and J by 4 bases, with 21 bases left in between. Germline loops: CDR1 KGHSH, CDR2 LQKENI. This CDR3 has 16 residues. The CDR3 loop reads CASSRTQAGYGETQYF. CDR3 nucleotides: TGTGCCAGCTCCCGCACTCAGGCTGGGTATGGAGAGACCCAGTACTTC.

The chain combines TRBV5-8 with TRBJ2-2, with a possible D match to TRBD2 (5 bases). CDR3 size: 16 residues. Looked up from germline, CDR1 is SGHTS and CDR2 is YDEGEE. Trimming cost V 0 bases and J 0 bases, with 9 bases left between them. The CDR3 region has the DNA TGTGCCAGCAGCTTGGATCGGGATCCGAACACCGGGGAGCTGTTTTTT. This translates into CASSLDRDPNTGELFF.

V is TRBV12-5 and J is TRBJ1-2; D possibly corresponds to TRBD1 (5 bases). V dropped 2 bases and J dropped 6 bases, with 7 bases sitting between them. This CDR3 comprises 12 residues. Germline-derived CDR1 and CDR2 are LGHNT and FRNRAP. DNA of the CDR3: TGTGCTAGTGGTTTGCGCAGGGATGGCTACACCTTC. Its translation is CASGLRRDGYTF. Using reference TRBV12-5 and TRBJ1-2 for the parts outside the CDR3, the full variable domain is DARVTQTPRHKVTEMGQEVTMRCQPILGHNTVFWYRQTMMQGLELLAYFRNRAPLDDSGMPKDRFSAEMPDATLATLKIQPSEPRDSAVYFCASGLRRDGYTFGSGTRLTVV.

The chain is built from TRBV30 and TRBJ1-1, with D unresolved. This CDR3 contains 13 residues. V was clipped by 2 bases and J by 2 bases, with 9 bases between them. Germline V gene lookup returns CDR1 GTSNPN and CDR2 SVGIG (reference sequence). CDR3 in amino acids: CAWSPLINTEAFF. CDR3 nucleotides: TGTGCCTGGAGTCCCCTCATTAACACTGAAGCTTTCTTT.